This T cell receptor (beta chain) was retrieved from a study of cytomegalovirus exposure and HLA in healthy donors. Study information: Of the donors genotyped, approximately 430 in all, 75% to 85% fell in the Caucasian-associated ancestry cluster. Study-level points and caveats: Indistinguishable V segments, including TRBV6-2 and TRBV6-3, were excluded. CMV serostatus stood as the only immune exposure information on hand. In presence/absence analyses, roughly uniform sequencing depth across donors was assumed.

The CDR3 covers 11 residues. V shed 2 bases and J shed 6 bases, with 7 bases lying between them. Germline V gene data show CDR1 as DFQATT and CDR2 as SNEGSKA (reference sequence). Researchers ran the PCR with 60 Vbeta and 13 Jbeta primers. Assay used: immunoSEQ multiplex PCR; TCRdb lists only in-frame clones, some missing. The table includes 150,000 to 200,000 clones, roughly four fifths detected once. Worth noting for this clone: Its antigen is still unknown.

This TCR derives from a man between 18 and 35 years old in good health and CMV-seronegative. The sequenced sample consisted of PBMCs. This sequence joins TRBV20-1 and TRBJ1-1; no clear D gene. Here the CDR3 DNA reads TGCAGTGCTAGAAATCCGGCTGAAGCTTTCTTT. As protein: CSARNPAEAFF.